The entry below gives a single T cell receptor beta chain sequence along with its context. Its specificity is not known. TCRB CDR3 was amplified from 2 ug genomic DNA or less. Primers: 60 V beta forward and 13 J beta reverse. Sequenced by immunoSEQ multiplex PCR; TCRdb stores in-frame clones only, minus some. The sample consists of tens of thousands of clones, 85% of them appearing once. Documented time point: after dendritic cell vaccination, including at tumor progression/relapse. The data originate from a study of glioma-infiltrating T cells after dendritic cell vaccination. The study's findings and limits: Survival was not directly related to TCR clonality in these patients.

CDR1 and CDR2 from the germline V gene are SGHVS and FQNEAQ. The V end was cut by 5 bases, the J end by 0 bases, with 16 bases between. The CDR3 extends over 17 amino acids. The source was blood, collected after dendritic cell vaccination. The chain carries TRBV7-8 and TRBJ2-2, with D perhaps TRBD2 (5 bases). This receptor was identified in a human donor with glioblastoma. The chain's CDR3 is CASSPTLEGTNTGELFF. The CDR3 region has the DNA TGTGCCAGCAGCCCCACCCTAGAGGGAACGAACACCGGGGAGCTGTTTTTT.